The entry below gives a single T cell receptor beta chain sequence along with its context. Antigen specificity is unknown. The PCR employed 60 Vbeta primers together with 13 Jbeta primers. Assay: immunoSEQ multiplex PCR; the TCRdb copy retains only in-frame clones and omits some. The sample lists just over 200,000 clones, under 70% seen once, with 2.6% in the top ten. These data are taken from a study of cytomegalovirus exposure and HLA in healthy donors. Study-level findings and limits: Being productive about 87% or about 30% of the time was typical of most TCR beta V segments in an earlier analysis.

Germline assignment: CDR1 MNHEY and CDR2 SMNVEV (reference sequence). Deletions cut 7 bases from V and 7 bases from J, with 17 bases between. The CDR3 is 14 residues long. Sampled while nominally healthy, donors likely had unrecorded immune exposures. This sequence joins TRBV27 and TRBJ1-5; tentatively, D is TRBD1 (6 bases). The receptor comes from a man aged 35-49 years in good health and CMV-seropositive. Specimen: PBMCs. In nucleotides, the CDR3 is TGTGCCAGCAACCCCACCAACAGGGACCAGCCCCAGCATTTT. As protein: CASNPTNRDQPQHF.